Below, 6 T cell receptor beta chains from the same sample are listed, as sequenced in a study of cytomegalovirus exposure and HLA in healthy donors. The primer mix had 60 Vbeta and 13 Jbeta primers. Assay used: immunoSEQ multiplex PCR; TCRdb lists only in-frame clones, some missing. Found here are 110,000 or so clones, over 75% of them singletons; the top ten hold nearly 2.5%. The specimen was PBMCs. The receptors were gathered from a woman between 18 and 30 years old in good health and CMV-seronegative.

The genes are TRBV5-6 and TRBJ2-7; D is ambiguous. CDR3 length equals 14 residues. Germline CDR1 SGHDT, CDR2 YYEEEE. Trimming took off 2 bases at V and 4 bases at J, with 13 bases between the two ends. CDR3 protein: CASSLRNSLYEQYF. The CDR3 DNA is TGTGCCAGCAGCTTACGTAACAGTTTGTACGAGCAGTACTTC.

The chain carries TRBV4-3 and TRBJ2-1, with 9 bases fitting TRBD2. CDR1 and CDR2 (germline): LGHNA, YSLEER. CDR3 length equals 16 residues. After removal of 1 base from V and 6 bases from J, the junction contained 7 bases not matched to a gene. CDR3 protein: CASSQASGVGGNEQFF. DNA for the CDR3: TGCGCCAGCAGCCAAGCTAGCGGGGTAGGGGGCAATGAGCAGTTCTTC.

V is TRBV5-4 and J is TRBJ2-1, with D possibly being TRBD2 (5 bases). Germline V gene sequence: CDR1 SGHNT, CDR2 YYREEE (reference sequence). This CDR3 spans 15 amino acids. Trimming cost V 0 bases and J 4 bases, with 11 bases left between them. CDR3 nucleotides: TGTGCCAGCAGCTTGGAGACTATGGAATACAATGAGCAGTTCTTC. It is translated as CASSLETMEYNEQFF.

The chain employs TRBV10-3 and TRBJ1-2; D possibly corresponds to TRBD1 (6 bases). This CDR3 spans 13 amino acids. With 2 bases removed from V and 8 bases from J, the gap between germline ends came to 12 bases. Germline V gene lookup returns CDR1 ENHRY and CDR2 SYGVKD. The CDR3 here is CAISETGGRGYTF. CDR3 sequence (DNA): TGTGCCATCAGTGAGACGGGGGGCCGGGGCTACACCTTC.

In its sample, this clone was seen a few times. The chain has TRBV10-3 and TRBJ1-5; a possible D gene is TRBD1 (5 bases). Trimming removed 4 bases at V and 4 bases at J, with 11 bases between. Germline-derived CDR1 and CDR2 are ENHRY and SYGVKD. The CDR3 has 14 residues. The CDR3 DNA reads TGTGCCATCAGTGGCCCGGGGGGAAATCAGCCCCAGCATTTT. Its translation is CAISGPGGNQPQHF.

The CDR3 coding sequence is TGTGCCATCAGTGAGGGGCGGACAGCTGGTACTCAGCCCCAGCATTTT. Its protein product is CAISEGRTAGTQPQHF. The chain combines TRBV10-3 with TRBJ1-5; D is perhaps TRBD1 (6 bases). This CDR3 is built from 16 residues. Germline-derived CDR1 and CDR2 are ENHRY and SYGVKD. Trimming removed 2 bases at V and 6 bases at J, with 17 bases between.